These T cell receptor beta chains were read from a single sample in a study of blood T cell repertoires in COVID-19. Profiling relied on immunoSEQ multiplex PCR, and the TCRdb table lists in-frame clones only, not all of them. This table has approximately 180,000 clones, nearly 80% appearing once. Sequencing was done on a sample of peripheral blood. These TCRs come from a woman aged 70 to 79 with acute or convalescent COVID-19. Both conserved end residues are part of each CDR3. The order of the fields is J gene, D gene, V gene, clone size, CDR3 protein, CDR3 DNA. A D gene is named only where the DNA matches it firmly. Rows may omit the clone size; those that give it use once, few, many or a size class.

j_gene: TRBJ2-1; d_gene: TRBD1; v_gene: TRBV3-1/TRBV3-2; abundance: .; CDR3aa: CASTSGTGSNNEQFF; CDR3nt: TGTGCCAGCACTTCCGGGACAGGCTCAAACAATGAGCAGTTCTTC
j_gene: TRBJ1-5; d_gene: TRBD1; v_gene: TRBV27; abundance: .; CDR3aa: CASSTFGTGKVFGNQPQHF; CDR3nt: TGTGCCAGCAGTACTTTCGGGACAGGGAAGGTGTTTGGCAATCAGCCCCAGCATTTT
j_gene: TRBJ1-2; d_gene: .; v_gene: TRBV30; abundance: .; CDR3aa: CAWSPGGGYTF; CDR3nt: TGTGCCTGGAGCCCCGGAGGTGGCTACACCTTC
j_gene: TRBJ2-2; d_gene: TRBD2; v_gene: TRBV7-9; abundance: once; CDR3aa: CASSLVLAGVPRELFF; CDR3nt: TGTGCCAGCAGCTTAGTTCTAGCGGGAGTCCCCCGGGAGCTGTTTTTT
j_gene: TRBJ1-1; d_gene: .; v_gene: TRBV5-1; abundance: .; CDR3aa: CASSLQGRRNTEAFF; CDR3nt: TGCGCCAGCAGCCTACAGGGAAGGAGGAACACTGAAGCTTTCTTT
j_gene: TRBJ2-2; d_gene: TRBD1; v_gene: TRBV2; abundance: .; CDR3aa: CASSDTQGVTGELFF; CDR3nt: TGTGCCAGCAGTGACACACAGGGGGTAACCGGGGAGCTGTTTTTT
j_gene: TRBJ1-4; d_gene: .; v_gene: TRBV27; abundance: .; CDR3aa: CASRARGGGEKLFF; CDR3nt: TGTGCCAGCAGGGCCCGCGGGGGGGGTGAAAAACTGTTTTTT
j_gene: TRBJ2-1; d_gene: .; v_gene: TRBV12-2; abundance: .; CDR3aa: CASRFVTGAYNEQFF; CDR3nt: TGTGCAAGTCGCTTTGTGACAGGGGCCTACAATGAGCAGTTCTTC
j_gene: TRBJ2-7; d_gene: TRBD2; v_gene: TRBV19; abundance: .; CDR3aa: CASSISGDPLEQYF; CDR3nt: TGTGCCAGTAGTATTAGCGGGGACCCATTGGAGCAGTACTTC
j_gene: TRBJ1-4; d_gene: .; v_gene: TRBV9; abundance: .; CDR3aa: CASSPPPGDEKLFF; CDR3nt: TGTGCCAGCAGCCCCCCCCCAGGGGATGAAAAACTGTTTTTT
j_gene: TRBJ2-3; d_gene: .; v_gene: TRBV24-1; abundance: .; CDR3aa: CATSDPMSAPGVQYF; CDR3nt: TGTGCCACCAGTGACCCCATGTCCGCTCCGGGGGTGCAGTATTTT
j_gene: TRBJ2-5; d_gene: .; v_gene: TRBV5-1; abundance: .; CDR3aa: CASSLVGGESETQYF; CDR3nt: TGCGCCAGCAGCTTGGTCGGCGGCGAATCGGAGACCCAGTACTTC
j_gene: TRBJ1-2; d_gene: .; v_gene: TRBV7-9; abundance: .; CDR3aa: CASSGGFPDPYGYTF; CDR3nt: TGTGCCAGCTCGGGGGGGTTCCCCGACCCCTATGGCTACACCTTC
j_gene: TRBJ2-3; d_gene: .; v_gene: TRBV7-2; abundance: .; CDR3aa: CASSLQARVPDTQYF; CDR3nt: TGTGCCAGCAGCTTACAAGCCAGGGTCCCAGATACGCAGTATTTT
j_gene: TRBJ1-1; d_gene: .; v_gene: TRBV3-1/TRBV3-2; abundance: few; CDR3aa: CASSPAGERAFF; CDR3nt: TGTGCCAGCAGCCCGGCCGGGGAGAGAGCTTTCTTT
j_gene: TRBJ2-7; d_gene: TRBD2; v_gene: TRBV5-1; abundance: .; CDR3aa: CASSLDGTSSYEQYF; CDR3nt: TGCGCCAGCAGCTTGGATGGGACTAGCTCCTACGAGCAGTACTTC
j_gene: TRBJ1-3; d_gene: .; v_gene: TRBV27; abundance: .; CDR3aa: CASSLSWLGGNTIYF; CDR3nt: TGTGCCAGCAGTTTATCTTGGCTGGGCGGAAACACCATATATTTT
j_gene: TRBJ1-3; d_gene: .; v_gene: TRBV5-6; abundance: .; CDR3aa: CASSLDFADSLGNTIYF; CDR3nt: TGTGCCAGCAGCTTGGATTTTGCTGACAGCCTTGGAAACACCATATATTTT
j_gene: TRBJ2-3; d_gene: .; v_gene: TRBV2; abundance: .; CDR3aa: CASSEGLGADTQYF; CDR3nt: TGTGCCAGCAGTGAAGGACTAGGGGCAGATACGCAGTATTTT
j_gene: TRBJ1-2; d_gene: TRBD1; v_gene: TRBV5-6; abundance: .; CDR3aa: CASSFVDRESVGGYTF; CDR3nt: TGTGCCAGCAGCTTCGTGGACAGGGAGAGTGTTGGAGGCTACACCTTC